This T cell receptor beta chain was captured in a study of cytomegalovirus exposure and HLA in healthy donors. Looking at the study overall: Genotyping of 430 or so donors showed that about 83% belonged to the Caucasian-associated ancestry cluster.

In the case of this clone: Antigen unknown.

This PCR relied on a set of 60 Vbeta primers and 13 Jbeta primers. Measured with immunoSEQ multiplex PCR; TCRdb has only the in-frame clones, and not every one. The table has approximately 100,000 clones, 76% seen once; the top ten hold approximately 12%. Germline CDR1 and CDR2: SGHRS and YFSETQ. Germline trimming cut 0 bases from V and 0 bases from J; bases unmatched to any gene: 6. This CDR3 is built from 18 residues. Study-wide points: The study labeled fewer than 200 TCR beta chains cytomegalovirus-associated. As a later analysis revealed, most CMV-associated TCR beta chains appeared HLA-restricted.

The V gene is TRBV5-1, the J gene TRBJ2-6; 7 bases match TRBD1. Source material: PBMCs. The source is a woman in her 40s in good health and CMV-seropositive. The CDR3 region is CASSLDGTALSGANVLTF. The CDR3 coding sequence is TGCGCCAGCAGCTTGGACGGGACAGCTCTCTCTGGGGCCAACGTCCTGACTTTC.